Presented here are 25 T cell receptor beta chains from one specimen sequenced in a study of cytomegalovirus exposure and HLA in healthy donors. Vbeta (60) and Jbeta (13) primers were used in the PCR. Sequenced by immunoSEQ multiplex PCR; TCRdb stores in-frame clones only, minus some. The data show some 170,000 clones, roughly four fifths seen once. The specimen was PBMCs. All receptors derive from a middle-aged woman in good health and CMV-seronegative.

This chain uses TRBV9 with TRBJ2-2; D is undetermined. CDR3 size: 13 residues. Germline lookup yields CDR1 SGDLS and CDR2 YYNGEE. Trimming pared 4 bases from V and 1 base from J, leaving 5 bases between. CDR3 sequence: CASSHRNTGELFF. The CDR3 DNA follows: TGTGCCAGCAGCCACAGGAACACCGGGGAGCTGTTTTTT.

V is TRBV10-1 and J is TRBJ1-2; TRBD1 matches at 7 bases. V gave up 8 bases and J gave up 2 bases; unmatched junction bases: 5. Per the germline V gene, CDR1 is WNHNN and CDR2 is SYGVQD (reference sequence). The CDR3 sequence is 13 residues long. The CDR3 spells CASGGQLNYGYTF. In nucleotides, the CDR3 is TGCGCCAGCGGGGGACAGCTGAACTATGGCTACACCTTC.

The V and J genes are TRBV5-5 and TRBJ2-3; 12 bases are a match to TRBD2. Trimming took 5 bases from V and 6 from J; bases not matched to a gene: 7. CDR3 length: 15 residues. The germline gives CDR1 SGHKS, CDR2 YYEKEE (reference sequence). Here the CDR3 reads CASRLLAGGGDTQYF. Written as DNA, the CDR3 is TGTGCCAGCAGGTTACTAGCGGGAGGAGGGGATACGCAGTATTTT.

The V gene is TRBV30, the J gene TRBJ2-3, with 9 positions matching TRBD2. With 0 bases clipped from V and 4 bases from J, the junction kept 2 bases outside the gene matches. The CDR3 spans 14 residues. Germline V gene data show CDR1 as GTSNPN and CDR2 as SVGIG (reference sequence). In DNA, the CDR3 is TGTGCCTGGAGTGTACTAGCGGGTTCAGATACGCAGTATTTT. Protein: CAWSVLAGSDTQYF.

The chain links TRBV2 to TRBJ2-3, with a tentative D call TRBD2 (6 bases). Per the germline V gene, CDR1 is SNHLY and CDR2 is FYNNEI. This CDR3 is built from 13 residues. Trimming shortened V by 8 bases and J by 2 bases, and 11 bases separated the two germline ends. The chain's CDR3 is CASLAGNTDTQYF. The CDR3 nucleotides read TGTGCCAGCCTGGCGGGGAACACAGATACGCAGTATTTT.

The rearrangement links TRBV5-1 to TRBJ2-7; D is ambiguous. The germline V gene encodes CDR1 SGHRS and CDR2 YFSETQ. CDR3 length: 11 residues. Between the trimmed V and J ends, which lost 3 bases and 2 bases, there was a span of 3 bases. In nucleotides, the CDR3 is TGCGCCAGCAGCTCCACCTACGAGCAGTACTTC. Its translation: CASSSTYEQYF. The entire variable domain, with the rest obtained from reference TRBV5-1 and TRBJ2-7, is as follows: KAGVTQTPRYLIKTRGQQVTLSCSPISGHRSVSWYQQTPGQGLQFLFEYFSETQRNKGNFPGRFSGRQFSNSRSEMNVSTLELGDSALYLCASSSTYEQYFGPGTRLTVT.

The rearrangement links TRBV6-5 to TRBJ2-5; 8 bases are a match to TRBD1. Germline values: CDR1 MNHEY, CDR2 SVGAGI. Unmatched junction bases numbered 8, after V lost 6 bases and J lost 11 bases. The CDR3 spans 12 residues. The CDR3 is CASRSGGHQQYF. The DNA of the CDR3 is TGTGCCAGCAGGTCAGGGGGCCATCAGCAGTACTTC.

The chain couples TRBV6-5 to TRBJ1-5, with D unclear. Trimming shortened V by 4 bases and J by 4 bases, and 8 bases separated the two germline ends. The CDR3 is 13 amino acids. The germline gives CDR1 MNHEY, CDR2 SVGAGI. CDR3: CASSSRPNQPQHF. The CDR3 DNA follows: TGTGCCAGCAGTTCTCGTCCGAATCAGCCCCAGCATTTT.

The gene calls are TRBV6-1 and TRBJ2-7; D not resolved. This CDR3 has 15 residues. Germline V gene lookup returns CDR1 MNHNS and CDR2 SASEGT. Trimming left V 5 bases short and J 4 bases short, with 18 bases between. The CDR3 reads CASSPPNSVNYEQYF. In nucleotides, the CDR3 is TGTGCCAGCAGTCCACCAAATAGTGTCAATTACGAGCAGTACTTC.

The V call is TRBV2, the J call TRBJ2-5; D possibly corresponds to TRBD2 (6 bases). The CDR3 has 13 residues. CDR1 is SNHLY and CDR2 is FYNNEI in the germline V gene. The chain's CDR3 is CASAPGVRETQYF. Written as DNA, the CDR3 is TGTGCGTCTGCCCCGGGGGTCCGAGAGACCCAGTACTTC.

The genes are TRBV30 and TRBJ2-2; 10 nucleotides agree with TRBD1. Per the germline V gene, CDR1 is GTSNPN and CDR2 is SVGIG (reference sequence). The CDR3 loop spans 14 amino acids. The V and J ends lost 3 bases and 7 bases, in that order; junction bases with no gene match: 5. CDR3 sequence reads: CAWRGQGSGGELFF. DNA for the CDR3: TGTGCCTGGAGGGGACAGGGGAGCGGCGGGGAGCTGTTTTTT.

The V and J genes are TRBV29-1 and TRBJ2-1, with D perhaps matching TRBD2 (5 bases). The germline CDR1 and CDR2 sequences are SQVTM and ANQGSEA. The V end lost 6 bases, the J end lost 8 bases, and 14 bases lay between the germline ends. The CDR3 has 12 residues. The CDR3 here is CSVDGNFYEQFF. The CDR3 nucleotides are TGCAGCGTGGACGGGAATTTCTATGAGCAGTTCTTC.

This chain joins TRBV6-5 and TRBJ2-1; TRBD1 might be the D (6 bases). The CDR3 spans 13 residues. Per germline, CDR1 MNHEY and CDR2 SVGAGI. V was clipped by 5 bases and J by 4 bases, with 9 bases between them. CDR3 sequence (DNA): TGTGCCAGCAGTGCAGGGGAGTACAATGAGCAGTTCTTC. Protein: CASSAGEYNEQFF.

The genes are TRBV20-1 and TRBJ2-7; D is possibly TRBD2 (5 bases). CDR1 and CDR2 from the germline V gene are DFQATT and SNEGSKA (reference sequence). The CDR3 covers 11 residues. The V and J ends lost 6 bases and 3 bases respectively, with 9 bases between them. The CDR3 protein is CSAVAGYEQYF. CDR3 nucleotide sequence: TGCAGTGCGGTTGCGGGCTACGAGCAGTACTTC.

The V and J genes are TRBV2 and TRBJ2-1; 10 positions agree with TRBD2. The germline gives CDR1 SNHLY, CDR2 FYNNEI. V lost 2 bases and J lost 7; bases outside the gene matches: 11. The CDR3 extends over 17 amino acids. The CDR3 protein is CASSENPAGGPKNEQFF. Written as DNA, the CDR3 is TGTGCCAGCAGTGAAAATCCAGCGGGAGGGCCTAAGAATGAGCAGTTCTTC.

The V call is TRBV27, the J call TRBJ1-5; 11 bases fit TRBD1. V was clipped by 6 bases and J by 1 base; unmatched bases: 8. This CDR3 has 17 amino acids. CDR1 and CDR2 (germline): MNHEY, SMNVEV (reference sequence). CDR3: CASRRGQGVGSNQPQHF. CDR3 in DNA: TGTGCCAGCAGGAGGGGACAGGGGGTTGGGAGCAATCAGCCCCAGCATTTT.

The chain uses TRBV7-6 and TRBJ2-7; 8 bases line up with TRBD1. The CDR3 spans 14 residues. Germline-derived CDR1 and CDR2 are SGHVS and FNYEAQ. With V trimmed by 4 bases and J by 3 bases, 5 bases remained unmatched. CDR3 sequence (DNA): TGTGCCAGCAGCTACCGGGACAGGATCTACGAGCAGTACTTC. It encodes CASSYRDRIYEQYF.

This sequence joins TRBV7-9 and TRBJ1-1; maybe TRBD1 (6 bases). V was trimmed by 5 bases and J by 1 base, leaving 11 bases between them. The CDR3 sequence is 14 residues long. Germline CDR1 SEHNR, CDR2 FQNEAQ (reference sequence). For the CDR3, the DNA is TGTGCCAGCAGCCCCCGACAGGAGAACACTGAAGCTTTCTTT. Translation: CASSPRQENTEAFF.

V usage is TRBV7-2 and J usage is TRBJ2-7; 13 bases map to TRBD2. This CDR3 region has 15 residues. After removal of 2 bases from V and 5 bases from J, the junction contained 3 bases not matched to a gene. Germline V lookup: CDR1 SGHTA, CDR2 FQGNSA. The CDR3 region is CASSLWTSGSNEQYF. The CDR3, as DNA: TGTGCCAGCAGCTTATGGACTAGCGGGAGTAACGAGCAGTACTTC. The full variable domain, completed using reference TRBV7-2 and TRBJ2-7, is GAGVSQSPSNKVTEKGKDVELRCDPISGHTALYWYRQSLGQGLEFLIYFQGNSAPDKSGLPSDRFSAERTGGSVSTLTIQRTQQEDSAVYLCASSLWTSGSNEQYFGPGTRLTVT.

J is TRBJ1-2 and V is TRBV28; D remains unclear. The CDR3 is 12 amino acids. From germline, CDR1 is MDHEN and CDR2 SYDVKM. The ends were cut back, 3 bases at V and 4 bases at J, with 6 bases in the middle. The CDR3 DNA reads as TGTGCCAGCAGTTTGACGGGCTATGGCTACACCTTC. Translated, it gives CASSLTGYGYTF.

J is TRBJ2-1 and V is TRBV10-3, with 11 bases matching TRBD2. CDR3 length: 17 residues. Unmatched junction bases numbered 16, after V lost 6 bases and J lost 9 bases. CDR1 and CDR2 from the germline V gene are ENHRY and SYGVKD. The CDR3 loop is CAISSLAGGPGESEQFF. CDR3 coding DNA: TGTGCCATCAGCTCCTTAGCGGGAGGGCCAGGCGAGAGTGAGCAGTTCTTC.

The gene calls are TRBV7-9 and TRBJ1-5; 9 bases agree with TRBD1. This CDR3 has 16 amino acids. CDR1 SEHNR and CDR2 FQNEAQ come from the germline V gene (reference sequence). The V and J ends lost 5 bases and 3 bases, in that order; junction bases with no gene match: 8. The CDR3 loop is CASSPPGTGINQPQHF. For the CDR3, the DNA is TGTGCCAGCAGCCCCCCCGGGACAGGGATCAATCAGCCCCAGCATTTT.

This rearrangement joins TRBV7-9 to TRBJ2-3, with TRBD1 matching 10 bases. CDR1 SEHNR and CDR2 FQNEAQ come from the germline V gene (reference sequence). V lost 3 bases, J lost 2 bases, and 11 bases stayed unmatched. This CDR3 spans 18 amino acids. Here the CDR3 DNA reads TGTGCCAGCAGCTTTCCCCCAGCAGGGACAGGGGACACAGATACGCAGTATTTT. Translation gives CASSFPPAGTGDTDTQYF.

The chain joins TRBV27 to TRBJ2-4; possibly TRBD1 for D (5 bases). V dropped 2 bases and J dropped 7 bases, with 15 bases sitting between them. The CDR3 has 15 residues. CDR1 MNHEY and CDR2 SMNVEV come from the germline V gene (reference sequence). The CDR3: CASSLVKGEWNIQYF. The CDR3 bases are TGTGCCAGCAGTTTAGTCAAAGGGGAATGGAACATTCAGTACTTC.

V usage is TRBV5-1 and J usage is TRBJ2-3, with a weak D call TRBD2 (6 bases). Germline V CDR1 and CDR2: SGHRS, YFSETQ. The CDR3 totals 14 residues. V lost 2 bases to trimming and J lost 2 bases, with 9 bases between them. The CDR3 nucleotides are TGCGCCAGCAGCTTTGGGGGGTTCACAGATACGCAGTATTTT. Translated: CASSFGGFTDTQYF.